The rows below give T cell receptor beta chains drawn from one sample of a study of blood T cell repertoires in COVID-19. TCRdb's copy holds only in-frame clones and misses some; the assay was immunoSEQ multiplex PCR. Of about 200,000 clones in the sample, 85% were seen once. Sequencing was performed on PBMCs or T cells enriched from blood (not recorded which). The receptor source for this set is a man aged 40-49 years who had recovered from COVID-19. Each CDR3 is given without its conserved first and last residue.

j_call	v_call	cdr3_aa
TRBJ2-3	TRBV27	ASSLSAGLTDTQY
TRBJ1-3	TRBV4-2	ASSPEASGNTIY
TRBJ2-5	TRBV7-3	ASSLGQGLETQY
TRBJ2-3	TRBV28	ASQEGGSRDTQY
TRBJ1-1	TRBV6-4	ASSTGRGTEAF
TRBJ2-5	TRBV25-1	ASSSGTGGALETQY
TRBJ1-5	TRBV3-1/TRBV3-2	ASSQADRGDQPQH
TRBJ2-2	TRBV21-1	ASSSVVANTGELF
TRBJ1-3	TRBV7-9	ASSEGGNTIY
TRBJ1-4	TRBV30	AWSVGRGTEKLF
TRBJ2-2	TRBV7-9	ASSLELAGGTGELF
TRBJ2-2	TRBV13	ASSEAGELF
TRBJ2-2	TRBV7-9	ASSLDSPGELF
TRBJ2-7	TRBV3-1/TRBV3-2	ASSPGQGVYEQY
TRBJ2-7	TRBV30	AWSVPVIGEQY
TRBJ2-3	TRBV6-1	ASSERASGGRVDTQY
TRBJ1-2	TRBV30	AWSASSGGSYGYT
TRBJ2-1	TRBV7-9	ASSLRDYNEQF
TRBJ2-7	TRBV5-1	ASSPPLIDEQY
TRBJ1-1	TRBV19	ASSITWRGKNTEAF
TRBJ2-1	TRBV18	ASSLSPGTGGGEQF
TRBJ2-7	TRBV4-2	ASSQGSGAYEQY
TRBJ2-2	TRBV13	ASSSLAGEWAGGTGELF
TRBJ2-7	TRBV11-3	ASSLASDEQY
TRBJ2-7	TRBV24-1	ATSATEYEQY
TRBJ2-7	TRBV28	ASSELQGRYEQY
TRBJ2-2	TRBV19	ASSIEEGLWNTGELF
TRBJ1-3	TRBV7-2	ASSLAGWRDTIY
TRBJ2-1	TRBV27	ASSLSSGMIDEQF
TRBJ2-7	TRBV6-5	ASTPVSGNYEQY
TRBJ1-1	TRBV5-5	ASGLRQANTEAF
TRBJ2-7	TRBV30	AWSVRLAGGYEQY
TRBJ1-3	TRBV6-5	ASSPQESGNTIY
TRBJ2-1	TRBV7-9	ASSTMTSGTSNEQF
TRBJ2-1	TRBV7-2	ASSLAMGARF
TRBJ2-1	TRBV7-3	ASSSGTSGNNEQF
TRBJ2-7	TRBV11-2	ASSSGTWTGQSYEQY
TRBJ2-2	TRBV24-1	ATSGGRSTGELF
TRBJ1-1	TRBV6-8	ASSAQGAGNTEAF
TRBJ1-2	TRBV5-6	ASNFWEGRDIVYGYT
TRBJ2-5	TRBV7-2	ASSLGGLQETQY